A selection of T cell receptor beta chains follows, all from one sample in a study of blood T cell repertoires in COVID-19. TCRdb's table, derived via immunoSEQ multiplex PCR, lists solely in-frame clones and lacks some. The sample shows fewer than 300,000 clones, about four fifths of them seen only once. The sequenced sample was PBMCs or T cells enriched from blood (not recorded which). The receptors here all came from a man in his forties who had been exposed to COVID-19. CDR3s include the opening cysteine and the closing phenylalanine or tryptophan. D genes are given only for firm matches. Clone size appears in some rows only: once, few, many, or a class for an expanded clone.

abundance	d_gene	j_gene	v_gene	CDR3nt	CDR3aa
.	TRBD1	TRBJ2-7	TRBV5-1	TGCGCCAGCGCCTCAGGGGGCTTCAACGAGCAGTACTTC	CASASGGFNEQYF
.	TRBD2	TRBJ2-3	TRBV27	TGTGCCAGCAGGACTCTAGCGGGAGCCAATACGCAGTATTTT	CASRTLAGANTQYF
.	TRBD2	TRBJ2-2	TRBV19	TGTGCCAGTAGTATAGACCTAGCGGGAGGGGGTACCGGGGAGCTGTTTTTT	CASSIDLAGGGTGELFF
.	TRBD2	TRBJ2-7	TRBV24-1	TGTGCCACCAGTGATTCCCGGGGGGGGTACGAGCAGTACTTC	CATSDSRGGYEQYF
.	.	TRBJ2-3	TRBV29-1	TGCAGCGTTGATGTTGCCTCCCTCACCAGGGGCACAGATACGCAGTATTTT	CSVDVASLTRGTDTQYF
.	TRBD1	TRBJ2-7	TRBV5-5	TGTGCCAGCAGTGGCGGGACAGGGAGGTTCGGGTACGAGCAGTACTTC	CASSGGTGRFGYEQYF
.	.	TRBJ2-1	TRBV7-9	TGTGCCAGCAGCCCTTATGATGAGCAGTTCTTC	CASSPYDEQFF
.	.	TRBJ2-7	TRBV12-3/TRBV12-4	TGTGCCAGCAGTTCCCTAGGCCCCGAGCAGTACTTC	CASSSLGPEQYF
.	TRBD2	TRBJ2-3	TRBV5-1	TGCGCCAGCAGCCGGGGGACTAGCTGGGTAGATACGCAGTATTTT	CASSRGTSWVDTQYF
.	.	TRBJ2-3	TRBV3-1/TRBV3-2	TGTGCCAGCACCGCAAGTCCGCTAAGCACAGATACGCAGTATTTT	CASTASPLSTDTQYF
few	.	TRBJ1-1	TRBV3-1/TRBV3-2	TGTGCCAGCAGCCAAGTAAAAATGGAAGCTTTCTTT	CASSQVKMEAFF
.	.	TRBJ2-5	TRBV3-1/TRBV3-2	TGTGCCAGCAGCCGCGGTCTAGCCACAGAGACCCAGTACTTC	CASSRGLATETQYF
once	.	TRBJ2-3	TRBV5-6	TGTGCCAGCAGCATTCCCTCCAGTACGCAGTATTTT	CASSIPSSTQYF
few	.	TRBJ1-1	TRBV9	TGTGCCAGCAGCGTAGTCCCAGATAACACTGAAGCTTTCTTT	CASSVVPDNTEAFF
.	.	TRBJ1-1	TRBV9	TGTGCCAGCAGCGTAGGAGGAACTGAAGCTTTCTTT	CASSVGGTEAFF
once	.	TRBJ1-2	TRBV10-3	TGTGCCATCAGTGTACAGGAGCTAGATGGCTACACCTTC	CAISVQELDGYTF
.	.	TRBJ1-5	TRBV5-1	TGCGCCAGCAGCCCAGTTGGGGCGCCCGGCCAGCCCCAGCATTTT	CASSPVGAPGQPQHF
.	.	TRBJ2-7	TRBV19	TGTGCCAGTAGTAGGGGGGAACTCAAGTGGGAGCAGTACTTC	CASSRGELKWEQYF
.	.	TRBJ1-5	TRBV18	TGTGCCAGCTCACCCGACAGGTTGCAGCCCCAGCATTTT	CASSPDRLQPQHF
.	.	TRBJ2-1	TRBV4-1	TGCGCCAGCAGCCAAGAAACAGGACTAAAGTTCTTC	CASSQETGLKFF
.	.	TRBJ1-2	TRBV29-1	TGCAGCGTTGTCAAGGGGGTCTATGGCTACACCTTC	CSVVKGVYGYTF
.	TRBD1	TRBJ1-1	TRBV5-4	TGTGCCAGCGCCCGCGGACAGGGAGGTTTCCCTGAAGCTTTCTTT	CASARGQGGFPEAFF
.	.	TRBJ1-1	TRBV5-1	TGCGCCACCCGCCGCGGGTCGGAGAACACTGAAGCTTTCTTT	CATRRGSENTEAFF
.	.	TRBJ1-2	TRBV20-1	TGCAGTGCTAGTCGATTGGGGCGCAGCAATGGCTACACCTTC	CSASRLGRSNGYTF
.	TRBD2	TRBJ2-3	TRBV14	TGTGCCAGCAGCGCCCGACTAGCGGGGAGCACAGATACGCAGTATTTT	CASSARLAGSTDTQYF
many	TRBD1	TRBJ1-3	TRBV3-1/TRBV3-2	TGTGCCACCAGACAGGGCTCTGGAAACACCATATATTTT	CATRQGSGNTIYF
.	.	TRBJ1-2	TRBV12-3/TRBV12-4	TGTGCCAGCAGTTCCCAGGGGTTCTATGGCTACACCTTC	CASSSQGFYGYTF
.	.	TRBJ1-3	TRBV29-1	TGCAGCGTTGACGGCAGGGGAAACACCATATATTTT	CSVDGRGNTIYF
.	TRBD1	TRBJ2-3	TRBV25-1	TGTGCCAGCAGTGAAGGGAGACCCAGCAGGGGGTCGGATACGCAGTATTTT	CASSEGRPSRGSDTQYF
.	TRBD2	TRBJ2-5	TRBV29-1	TGCAGCGTTGAAGATCTTTGGGCGGGAGGGCCTGGAGGGCAAGAGACCCAGTACTTC	CSVEDLWAGGPGGQETQYF
.	.	TRBJ1-1	TRBV7-9	TGTGCCAGCAGCTTAGGTACAGTATGGGCTTTCTTT	CASSLGTVWAFF
.	TRBD1	TRBJ1-1	TRBV11-3	TGTGCCAGCAGTTCCAGAGAACAGGGGGCTTTGGCGGAAGCTTTCTTT	CASSSREQGALAEAFF
.	TRBD1	TRBJ2-1	TRBV27	TGTGCCAGCAGTTTATCAGGGACAGTCTACAATGAGCAGTTCTTC	CASSLSGTVYNEQFF
.	.	TRBJ2-7	TRBV5-5	TGTGCCAGCAGCTTACCACTACGGGAGCAGTACTTC	CASSLPLREQYF
.	.	TRBJ2-3	TRBV12-2	TGTGCAAGTCGCTTAGGTGGCTGCCCCCGTCCAGATACGCAGTATTTT	CASRLGGCPRPDTQYF
.	TRBD2	TRBJ2-5	TRBV24-1	TGTGCCACCAGTGATCGGACTAGCCTCCGTGAGGAGACCCAGTACTTC	CATSDRTSLREETQYF
.	.	TRBJ1-5	TRBV18	TGTGCCAGCTCACCTCAGGGGAACGGCAATCAGCCCCAGCATTTT	CASSPQGNGNQPQHF
.	.	TRBJ2-1	TRBV21-1	TGTGCCAGCAGCAAAGAGGGGCGGGACTACAATGAGCAGTTCTTC	CASSKEGRDYNEQFF
.	.	TRBJ2-2	TRBV6-5	TGTGCCAGCAGTTACTTATCCCGAGCCGGGGAGCTGTTTTTT	CASSYLSRAGELFF